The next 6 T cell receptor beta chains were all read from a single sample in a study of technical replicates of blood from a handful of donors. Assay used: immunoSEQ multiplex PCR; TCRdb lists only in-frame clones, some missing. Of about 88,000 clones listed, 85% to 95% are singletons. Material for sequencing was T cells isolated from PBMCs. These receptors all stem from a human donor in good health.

The CDR3 DNA reads as TGCAGCGTTGGGGCGAGGAACACCGGGGAGCTGTTTTTT. This sequence encodes CSVGARNTGELFF. The rearrangement uses TRBV29-1 and TRBJ2-2; unclear D gene. The germline V gene has CDR1 SQVTM and CDR2 ANQGSEA. CDR3 length: 13 residues. The V end lost 4 bases, the J end lost 1 base, and 7 bases lay between the germline ends.

The CDR3 sequence is CASSRISGGGLYNEQFF. The CDR3, as DNA: TGTGCCAGCTCACGCATTAGCGGGGGGGGTCTCTACAATGAGCAGTTCTTC. The rearrangement uses TRBV18 and TRBJ2-1; 11 bases fit TRBD2. The germline V gene encodes CDR1 KGHSH and CDR2 LQKENI. This CDR3 has 17 amino acids. V trimming: 4 bases; J trimming: 3 bases; junction bases outside the gene matches: 8.

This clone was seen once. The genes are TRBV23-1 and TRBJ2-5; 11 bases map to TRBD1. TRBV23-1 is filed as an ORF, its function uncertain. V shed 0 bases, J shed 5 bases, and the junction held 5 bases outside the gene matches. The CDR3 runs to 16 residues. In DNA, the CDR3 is TGCGCCAGCAGTCAATCGATGGGACAGGGGGGGGAGACCCAGTACTTC. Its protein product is CASSQSMGQGGETQYF.

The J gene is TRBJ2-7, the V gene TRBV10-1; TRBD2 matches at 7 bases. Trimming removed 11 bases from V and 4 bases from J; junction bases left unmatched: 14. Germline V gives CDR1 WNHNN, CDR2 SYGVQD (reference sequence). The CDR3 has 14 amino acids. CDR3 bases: TGCGCCTCAAGCCCGGGGGGTCGGGAATACGAGCAGTACTTC. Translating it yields CASSPGGREYEQYF.

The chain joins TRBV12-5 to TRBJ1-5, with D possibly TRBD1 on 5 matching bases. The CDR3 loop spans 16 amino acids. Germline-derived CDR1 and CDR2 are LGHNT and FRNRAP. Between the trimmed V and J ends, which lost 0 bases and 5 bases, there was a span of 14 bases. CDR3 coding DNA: TGTGCTAGTGGTTTGGTACCGGGCCCAGGGTATCAGCCCCAGCATTTT. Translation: CASGLVPGPGYQPQHF. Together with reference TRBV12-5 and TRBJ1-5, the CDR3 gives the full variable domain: DARVTQTPRHKVTEMGQEVTMRCQPILGHNTVFWYRQTMMQGLELLAYFRNRAPLDDSGMPKDRFSAEMPDATLATLKIQPSEPRDSAVYFCASGLVPGPGYQPQHFGDGTRLSIL.

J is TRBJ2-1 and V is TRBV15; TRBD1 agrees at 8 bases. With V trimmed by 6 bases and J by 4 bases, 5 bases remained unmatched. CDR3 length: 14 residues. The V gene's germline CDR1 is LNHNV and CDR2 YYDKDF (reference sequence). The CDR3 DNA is TGTGCCACCAGGGACAGGGTTTCGTACAATGAGCAGTTCTTC. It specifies CATRDRVSYNEQFF.